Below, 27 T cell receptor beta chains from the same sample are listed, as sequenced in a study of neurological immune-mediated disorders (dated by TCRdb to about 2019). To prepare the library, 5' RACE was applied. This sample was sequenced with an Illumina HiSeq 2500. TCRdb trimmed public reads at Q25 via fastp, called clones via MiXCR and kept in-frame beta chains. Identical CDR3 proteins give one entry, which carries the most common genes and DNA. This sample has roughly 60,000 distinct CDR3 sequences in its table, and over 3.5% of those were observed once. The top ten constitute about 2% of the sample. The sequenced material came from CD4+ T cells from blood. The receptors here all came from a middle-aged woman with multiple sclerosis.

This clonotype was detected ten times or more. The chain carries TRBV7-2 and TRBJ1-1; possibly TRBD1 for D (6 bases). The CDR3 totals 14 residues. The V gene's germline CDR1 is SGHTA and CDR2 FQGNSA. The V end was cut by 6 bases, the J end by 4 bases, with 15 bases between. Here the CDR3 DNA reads TGTGCCAGCAGTTTAAACAGGGTGGGCACTGAAGCTTTCTTT. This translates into CASSLNRVGTEAFF. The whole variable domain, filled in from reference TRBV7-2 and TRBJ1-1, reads GAGVSQSPSNKVTEKGKDVELRCDPISGHTALYWYRQSLGQGLEFLIYFQGNSAPDKSGLPSDRFSAERTGGSVSTLTIQRTQQEDSAVYLCASSLNRVGTEAFFGQGTRLTVV.

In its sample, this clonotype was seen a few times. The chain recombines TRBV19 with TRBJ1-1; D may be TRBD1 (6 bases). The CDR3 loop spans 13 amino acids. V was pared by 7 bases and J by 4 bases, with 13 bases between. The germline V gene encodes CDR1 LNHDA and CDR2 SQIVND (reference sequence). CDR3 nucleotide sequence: TGTGCCAGTACCAAGCAGGGGAGCACTGAAGCTTTCTTT. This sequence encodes CASTKQGSTEAFF.

The CDR3 sequence is CASSDTGAGANVLTF. The CDR3 DNA sequence: TGTGCCAGCAGTGATACAGGGGCTGGGGCCAACGTCCTGACTTTC. The V gene is TRBV6-5, the J gene TRBJ2-6; 7 bases match TRBD1. This CDR3 is built from 15 residues. Germline V gene sequence: CDR1 MNHEY, CDR2 SVGAGI. Trimming cost V 5 bases and J 2 bases; bases outside gene matches: 3.

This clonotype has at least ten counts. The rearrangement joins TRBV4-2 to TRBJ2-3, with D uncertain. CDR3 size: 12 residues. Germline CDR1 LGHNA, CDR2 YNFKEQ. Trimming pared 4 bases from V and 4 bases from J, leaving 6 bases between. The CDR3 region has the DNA TGTGCCAGCAGCCCCACCGCAGATACGCAGTATTTT. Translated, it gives CASSPTADTQYF.

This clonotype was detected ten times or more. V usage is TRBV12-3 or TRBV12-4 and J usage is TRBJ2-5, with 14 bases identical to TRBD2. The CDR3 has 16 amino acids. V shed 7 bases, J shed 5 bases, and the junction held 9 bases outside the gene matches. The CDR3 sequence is CASTERLAGGLETQYF. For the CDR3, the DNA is TGTGCCAGCACTGAACGACTAGCGGGGGGGCTCGAGACCCAGTACTTC.

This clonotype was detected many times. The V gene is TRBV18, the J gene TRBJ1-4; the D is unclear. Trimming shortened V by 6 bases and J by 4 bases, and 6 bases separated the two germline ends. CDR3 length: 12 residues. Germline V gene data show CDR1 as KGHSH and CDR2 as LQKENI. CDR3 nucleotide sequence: TGTGCCAGCTCCCCCGTTAATGAAAAACTGTTTTTT. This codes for CASSPVNEKLFF.

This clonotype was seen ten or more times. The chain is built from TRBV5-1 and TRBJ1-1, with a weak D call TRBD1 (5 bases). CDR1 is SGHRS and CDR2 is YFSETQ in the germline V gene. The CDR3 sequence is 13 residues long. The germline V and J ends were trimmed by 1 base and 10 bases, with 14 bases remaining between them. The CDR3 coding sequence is TGCGCCAGCAGCTTGAATCAGGGTCTAGGAGCTTTCTTT. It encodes CASSLNQGLGAFF.

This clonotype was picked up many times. The CDR3 coding sequence is TGTGCCAGCACCTCACCAGGCAATTCACCCCTCCACTTT. It is translated as CASTSPGNSPLHF. This chain joins TRBV12-3 or TRBV12-4 and TRBJ1-6; D remains ambiguous. Trimming removed 7 bases at V and 7 bases at J, with 11 bases between. CDR3 length equals 13 residues.

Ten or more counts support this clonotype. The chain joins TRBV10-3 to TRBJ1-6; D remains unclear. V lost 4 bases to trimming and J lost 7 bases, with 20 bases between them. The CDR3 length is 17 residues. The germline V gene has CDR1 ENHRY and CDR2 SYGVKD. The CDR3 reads CAISALSSTGRNSPLHF. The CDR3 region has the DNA TGTGCCATCAGTGCATTGTCTTCGACGGGAAGAAATTCACCCCTCCACTTT.

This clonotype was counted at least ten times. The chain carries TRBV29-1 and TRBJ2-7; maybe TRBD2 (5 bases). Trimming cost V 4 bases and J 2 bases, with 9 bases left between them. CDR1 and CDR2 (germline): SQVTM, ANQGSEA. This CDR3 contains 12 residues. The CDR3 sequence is CSVARAPYEQYF. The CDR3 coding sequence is TGCAGCGTTGCGAGGGCACCCTACGAGCAGTACTTC.

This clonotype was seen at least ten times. The CDR3 region has the DNA TGTGCCAGCAGCCGTTTCGGACAGTTAATACACGGGGAGCTGTTTTTT. Amino acids: CASSRFGQLIHGELFF. The rearrangement joins TRBV6-5 to TRBJ2-2, with D possibly TRBD1 on 6 matching bases. The ends were cut back, 6 bases at V and 7 bases at J, with 21 bases in the middle. The CDR3 contains 16 residues. Germline V gene lookup returns CDR1 MNHEY and CDR2 SVGAGI.

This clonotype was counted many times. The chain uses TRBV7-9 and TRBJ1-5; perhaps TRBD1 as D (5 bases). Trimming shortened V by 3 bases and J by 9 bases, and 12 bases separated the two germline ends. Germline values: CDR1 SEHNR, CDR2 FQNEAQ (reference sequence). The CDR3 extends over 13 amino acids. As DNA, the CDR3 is TGTGCCAGCAGCTTGCAGGGTTTCGGGCCCCAGCATTTT. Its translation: CASSLQGFGPQHF.

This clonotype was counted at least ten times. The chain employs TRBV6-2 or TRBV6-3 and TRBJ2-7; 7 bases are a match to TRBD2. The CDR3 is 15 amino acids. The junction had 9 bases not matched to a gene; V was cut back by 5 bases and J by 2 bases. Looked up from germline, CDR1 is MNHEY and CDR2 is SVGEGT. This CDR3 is CASSGESGDPYEQYF. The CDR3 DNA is TGTGCCAGCAGTGGCGAGAGCGGGGACCCCTACGAGCAGTACTTC.

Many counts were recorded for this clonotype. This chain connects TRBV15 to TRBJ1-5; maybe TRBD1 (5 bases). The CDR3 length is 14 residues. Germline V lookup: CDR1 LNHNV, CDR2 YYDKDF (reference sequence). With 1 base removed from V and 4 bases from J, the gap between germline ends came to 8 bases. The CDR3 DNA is TGTGCCACCAGCAGAGGACAGCCTAATCAGCCCCAGCATTTT. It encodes CATSRGQPNQPQHF. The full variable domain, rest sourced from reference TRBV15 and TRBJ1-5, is DAMVIQNPRYQVTQFGKPVTLSCSQTLNHNVMYWYQQKSSQAPKLLFHYYDKDFNNEADTPDNFQSRRPNTSFCFLDIRSPGLGDTAMYLCATSRGQPNQPQHFGDGTRLSIL.

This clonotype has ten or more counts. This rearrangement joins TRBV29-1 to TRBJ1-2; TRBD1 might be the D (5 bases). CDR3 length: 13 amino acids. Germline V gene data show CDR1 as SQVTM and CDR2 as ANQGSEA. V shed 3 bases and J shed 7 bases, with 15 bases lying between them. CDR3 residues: CSVEVRDLSGYTF. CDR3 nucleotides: TGCAGCGTTGAGGTCAGGGATCTGTCTGGCTACACCTTC.

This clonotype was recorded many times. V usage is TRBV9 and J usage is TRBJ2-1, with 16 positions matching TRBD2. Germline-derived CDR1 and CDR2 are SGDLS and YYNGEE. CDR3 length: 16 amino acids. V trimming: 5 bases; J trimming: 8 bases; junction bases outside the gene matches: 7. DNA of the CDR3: TGTGCCAGCAGAACCGGGACTAGCGGGGGGGCAGATGAGCAGTTCTTC. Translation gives CASRTGTSGGADEQFF.

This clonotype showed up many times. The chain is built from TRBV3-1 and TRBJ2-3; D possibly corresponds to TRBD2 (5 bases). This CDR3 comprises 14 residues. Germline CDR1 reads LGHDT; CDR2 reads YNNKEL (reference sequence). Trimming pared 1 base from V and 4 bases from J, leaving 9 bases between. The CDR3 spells CASSQGLPPDTQYF. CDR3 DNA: TGTGCCAGCAGCCAAGGACTACCTCCAGATACGCAGTATTTT.

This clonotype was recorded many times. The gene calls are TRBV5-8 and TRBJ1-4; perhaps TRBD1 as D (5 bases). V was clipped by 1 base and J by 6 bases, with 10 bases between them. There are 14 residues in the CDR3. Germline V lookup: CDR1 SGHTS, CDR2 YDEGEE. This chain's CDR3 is CASSLSGGDEKLFF. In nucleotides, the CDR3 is TGTGCCAGCAGCTTGAGCGGAGGGGATGAAAAACTGTTTTTT.

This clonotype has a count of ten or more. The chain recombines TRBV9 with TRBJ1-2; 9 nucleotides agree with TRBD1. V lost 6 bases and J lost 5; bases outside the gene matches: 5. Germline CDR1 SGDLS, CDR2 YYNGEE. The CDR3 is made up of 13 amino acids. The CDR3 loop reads CASNRGRAYGYTF. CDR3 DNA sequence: TGTGCCAGCAACAGGGGGCGCGCATATGGCTACACCTTC.

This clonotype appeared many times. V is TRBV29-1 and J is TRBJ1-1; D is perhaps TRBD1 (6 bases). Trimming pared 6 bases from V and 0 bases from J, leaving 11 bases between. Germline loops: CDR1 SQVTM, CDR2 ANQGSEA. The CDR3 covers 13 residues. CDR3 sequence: CSVGDIMNTEAFF. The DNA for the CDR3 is TGCAGCGTCGGGGACATCATGAACACTGAAGCTTTCTTT.

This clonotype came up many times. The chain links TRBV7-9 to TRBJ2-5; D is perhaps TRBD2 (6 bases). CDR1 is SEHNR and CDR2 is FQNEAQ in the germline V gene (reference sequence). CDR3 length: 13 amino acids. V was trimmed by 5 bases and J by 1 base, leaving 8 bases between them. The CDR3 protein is CASSPGVQETQYF. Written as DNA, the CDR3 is TGTGCCAGCAGCCCGGGGGTCCAAGAGACCCAGTACTTC.

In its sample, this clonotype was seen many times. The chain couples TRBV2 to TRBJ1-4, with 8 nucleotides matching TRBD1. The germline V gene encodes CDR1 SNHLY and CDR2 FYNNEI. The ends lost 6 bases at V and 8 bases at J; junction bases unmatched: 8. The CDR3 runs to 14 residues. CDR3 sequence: CASSFSGGQEKLFF. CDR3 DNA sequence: TGTGCCAGCAGCTTCTCAGGGGGCCAAGAAAAACTGTTTTTT.

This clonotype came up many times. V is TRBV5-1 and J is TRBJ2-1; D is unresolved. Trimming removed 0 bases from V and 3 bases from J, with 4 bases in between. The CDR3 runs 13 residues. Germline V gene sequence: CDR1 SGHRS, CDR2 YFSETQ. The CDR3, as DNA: TGCGCCAGCAGCTTGGACAGCTACAATGAGCAGTTCTTC. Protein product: CASSLDSYNEQFF.

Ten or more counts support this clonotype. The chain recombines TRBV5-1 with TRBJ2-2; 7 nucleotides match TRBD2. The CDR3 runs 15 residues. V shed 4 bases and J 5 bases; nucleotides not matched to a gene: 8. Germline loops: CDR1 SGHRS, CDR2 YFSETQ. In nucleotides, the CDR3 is TGCGCCAGCAGCCCCCGTACTAGCGCAACCGGGGAGCTGTTTTTT. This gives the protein CASSPRTSATGELFF.

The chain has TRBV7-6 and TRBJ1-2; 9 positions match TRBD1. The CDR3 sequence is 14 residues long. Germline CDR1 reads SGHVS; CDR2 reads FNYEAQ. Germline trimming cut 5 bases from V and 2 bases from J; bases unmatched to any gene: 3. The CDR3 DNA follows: TGTGCCAGCAGCCCGGACAGGGGCAACTATGGCTACACCTTC. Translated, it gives CASSPDRGNYGYTF.

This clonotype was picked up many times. The chain's CDR3 is CASSHVRGVGTEAFF. CDR3 in DNA: TGCGCCAGCAGCCACGTTAGGGGGGTAGGCACTGAAGCTTTCTTT. The chain couples TRBV4-1 to TRBJ1-1, with D possibly being TRBD1 (6 bases). The germline gives CDR1 MGHRA, CDR2 YSYEKL. The V and J ends lost 3 bases and 4 bases respectively, with 15 bases between them. CDR3 length equals 15 residues.

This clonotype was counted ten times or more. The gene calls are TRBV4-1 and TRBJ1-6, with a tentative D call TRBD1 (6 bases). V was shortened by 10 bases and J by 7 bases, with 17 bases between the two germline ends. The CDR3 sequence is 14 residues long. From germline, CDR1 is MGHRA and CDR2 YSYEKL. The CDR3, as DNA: TGCGCCACCAAAAGGGGGGAAGCCAATTCACCCCTCCACTTT. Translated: CATKRGEANSPLHF.